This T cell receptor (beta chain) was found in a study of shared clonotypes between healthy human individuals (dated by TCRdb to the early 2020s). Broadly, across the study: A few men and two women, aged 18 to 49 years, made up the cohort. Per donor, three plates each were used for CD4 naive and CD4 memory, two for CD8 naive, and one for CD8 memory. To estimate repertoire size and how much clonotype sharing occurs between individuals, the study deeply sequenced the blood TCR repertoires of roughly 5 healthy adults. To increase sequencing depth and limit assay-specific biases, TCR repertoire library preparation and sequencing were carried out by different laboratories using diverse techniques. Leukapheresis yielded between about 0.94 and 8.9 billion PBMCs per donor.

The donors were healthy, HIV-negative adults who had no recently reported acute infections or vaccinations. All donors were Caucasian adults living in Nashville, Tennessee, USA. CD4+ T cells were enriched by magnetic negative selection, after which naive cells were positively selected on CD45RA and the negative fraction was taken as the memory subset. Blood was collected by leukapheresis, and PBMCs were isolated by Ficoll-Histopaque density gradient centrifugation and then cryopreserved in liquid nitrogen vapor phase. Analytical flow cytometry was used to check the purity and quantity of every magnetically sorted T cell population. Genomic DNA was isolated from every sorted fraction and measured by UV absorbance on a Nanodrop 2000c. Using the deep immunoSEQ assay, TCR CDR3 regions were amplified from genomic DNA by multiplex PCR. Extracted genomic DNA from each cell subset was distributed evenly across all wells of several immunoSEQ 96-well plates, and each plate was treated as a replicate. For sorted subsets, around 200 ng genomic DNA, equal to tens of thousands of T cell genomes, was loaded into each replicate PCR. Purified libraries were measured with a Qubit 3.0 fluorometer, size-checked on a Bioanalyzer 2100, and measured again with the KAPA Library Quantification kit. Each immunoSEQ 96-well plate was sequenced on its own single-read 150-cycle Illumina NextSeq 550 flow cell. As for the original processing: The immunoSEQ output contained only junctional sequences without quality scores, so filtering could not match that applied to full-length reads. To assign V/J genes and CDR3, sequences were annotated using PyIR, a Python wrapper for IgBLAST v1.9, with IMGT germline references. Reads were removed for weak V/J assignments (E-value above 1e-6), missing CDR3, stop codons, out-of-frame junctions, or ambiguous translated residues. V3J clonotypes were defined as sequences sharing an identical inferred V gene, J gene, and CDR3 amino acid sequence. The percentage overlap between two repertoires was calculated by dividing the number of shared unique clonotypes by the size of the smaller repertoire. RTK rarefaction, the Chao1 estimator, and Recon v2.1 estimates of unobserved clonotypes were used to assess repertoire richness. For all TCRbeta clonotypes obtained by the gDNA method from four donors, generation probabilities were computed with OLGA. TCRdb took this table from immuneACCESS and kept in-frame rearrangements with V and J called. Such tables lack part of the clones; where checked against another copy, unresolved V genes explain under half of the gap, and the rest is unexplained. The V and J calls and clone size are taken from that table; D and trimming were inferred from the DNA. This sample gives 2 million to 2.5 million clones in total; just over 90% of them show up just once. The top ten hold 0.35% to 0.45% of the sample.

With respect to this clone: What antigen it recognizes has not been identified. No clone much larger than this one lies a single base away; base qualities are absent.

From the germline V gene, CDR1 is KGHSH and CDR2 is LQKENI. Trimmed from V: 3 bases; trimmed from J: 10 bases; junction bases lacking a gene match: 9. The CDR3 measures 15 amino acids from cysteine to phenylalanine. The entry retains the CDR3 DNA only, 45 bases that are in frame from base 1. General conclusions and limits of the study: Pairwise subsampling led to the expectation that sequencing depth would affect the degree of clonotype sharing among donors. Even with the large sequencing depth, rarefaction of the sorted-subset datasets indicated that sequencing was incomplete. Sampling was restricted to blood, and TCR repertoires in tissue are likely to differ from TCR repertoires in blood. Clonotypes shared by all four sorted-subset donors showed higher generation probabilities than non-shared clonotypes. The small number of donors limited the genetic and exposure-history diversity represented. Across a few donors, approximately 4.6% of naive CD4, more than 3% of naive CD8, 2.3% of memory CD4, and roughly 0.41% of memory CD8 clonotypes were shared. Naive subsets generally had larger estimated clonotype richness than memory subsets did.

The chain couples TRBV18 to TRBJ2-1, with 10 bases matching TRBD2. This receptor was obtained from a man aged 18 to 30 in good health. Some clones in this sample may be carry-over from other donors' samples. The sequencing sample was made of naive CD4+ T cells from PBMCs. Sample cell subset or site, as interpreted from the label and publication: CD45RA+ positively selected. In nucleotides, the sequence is TGTGCCAGCTCACCCTTAGCGGGAGGCGCACCGGAGCAGTTCTTC. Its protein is CASSPLAGGAPEQFF. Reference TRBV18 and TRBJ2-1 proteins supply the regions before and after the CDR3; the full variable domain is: NAGVMQNPRHLVRRRGQEARLRCSPMKGHSHVYWYRQLPEEGLKFMVYLQKENIIDESGMPKERFSAEFPKEGPSILRIQQVVRGDSAAYFCASSPLAGGAPEQFFGPGTRLTVL.